The rows below give T cell receptor beta chains drawn from one sample of a study of blood T cell repertoires in COVID-19. The repertoire was sequenced with immunoSEQ multiplex PCR; TCRdb's copy has only in-frame clones and lacks some. This table has approximately 280,000 clones, 75% to 95% appearing once. Sequenced sample: peripheral blood. These receptors all come from a woman under 40 with COVID-19, enrolled during active disease. The CDR3 runs from the conserved cysteine through the conserved F or W. The D gene is left open where the match is weak. Clone size, where shown, is once, few, many, or a class for clones that have expanded.

D: NA; J: TRBJ2-5; V: TRBV10-3; size: NA; CDR3: CAISEELEETQYF; DNA: TGTGCCATCAGTGAGGAATTGGAGGAGACCCAGTACTTC
D: TRBD1; J: TRBJ2-3; V: TRBV30; size: NA; CDR3: CAWSPGQGLADTQYF; DNA: TGTGCCTGGAGTCCGGGACAGGGGTTAGCAGATACGCAGTATTTT
D: NA; J: TRBJ2-2; V: TRBV7-2; size: NA; CDR3: CASSLAGMDRSNTGELFF; DNA: TGTGCCAGCAGCTTAGCGGGCATGGACAGATCGAACACCGGGGAGCTGTTTTTT
D: NA; J: TRBJ2-5; V: TRBV28; size: once; CDR3: CASSPSNREGETQYF; DNA: TGTGCCAGCAGTCCATCAAACAGGGAGGGAGAGACCCAGTACTTC
D: NA; J: TRBJ2-7; V: TRBV27; size: NA; CDR3: CASGPFPYEQYF; DNA: TGTGCCAGCGGCCCCTTCCCTTACGAGCAGTACTTC
D: TRBD1; J: TRBJ1-2; V: TRBV3-1/TRBV3-2; size: NA; CDR3: CASAQGAHGYTF; DNA: TGTGCCAGCGCGCAGGGGGCGCATGGCTACACCTTC
D: TRBD1; J: TRBJ2-5; V: TRBV4-1; size: NA; CDR3: CASSSHPTGQETQYF; DNA: TGCGCCAGCAGCTCCCACCCGACAGGGCAAGAGACCCAGTACTTC
D: NA; J: TRBJ1-4; V: TRBV30; size: NA; CDR3: CAWSGVINEKLFF; DNA: TGTGCCTGGAGTGGAGTGATCAATGAAAAACTGTTTTTT
D: TRBD1; J: TRBJ1-5; V: TRBV19; size: NA; CDR3: CASTHTGGRSNQPQHF; DNA: TGTGCCAGTACCCATACAGGGGGCAGGAGCAATCAGCCCCAGCATTTT
D: NA; J: TRBJ2-5; V: TRBV24-1; size: NA; CDR3: CATSGQGRGGETQYF; DNA: TGTGCCACCAGTGGTCAGGGGAGAGGTGGAGAGACCCAGTACTTC
D: NA; J: TRBJ2-3; V: TRBV20-1; size: once; CDR3: CSARFRDTQYF; DNA: TGCAGTGCCAGATTCCGTGATACGCAGTATTTT
D: TRBD1; J: TRBJ2-5; V: TRBV27; size: NA; CDR3: CASRPGQGAGETQYF; DNA: TGTGCCAGCAGACCGGGACAGGGGGCAGGAGAGACCCAGTACTTC
D: NA; J: TRBJ1-1; V: TRBV10-1; size: few; CDR3: CASSEGAGWNTEAFF; DNA: TGCGCCAGCAGTGAGGGGGCAGGGTGGAACACTGAAGCTTTCTTT
D: TRBD2; J: TRBJ2-7; V: TRBV27; size: NA; CDR3: CASSLREGPYEQYF; DNA: TGTGCCAGCAGTTTGCGGGAGGGCCCCTACGAGCAGTACTTC
D: NA; J: TRBJ2-7; V: TRBV21-1; size: NA; CDR3: CASSLQDAYYEQYF; DNA: TGTGCCAGCAGCCTACAGGACGCTTACTACGAGCAGTACTTC
D: NA; J: TRBJ2-7; V: TRBV27; size: NA; CDR3: CASSLGRFSYEQYF; DNA: TGTGCCAGCAGTTTGGGCAGGTTTTCCTACGAGCAGTACTTC
D: NA; J: TRBJ1-4; V: TRBV4-1; size: few; CDR3: CASSQTGTNEKLFF; DNA: TGCGCCAGCAGCCAAACCGGGACAAATGAAAAACTGTTTTTT
D: TRBD1; J: TRBJ1-1; V: TRBV11-2; size: NA; CDR3: CASSVQGVTEAFF; DNA: TGTGCCAGCAGCGTCCAGGGGGTGACTGAAGCTTTCTTT
D: NA; J: TRBJ1-1; V: TRBV7-9; size: NA; CDR3: CASSLPVQGPMNTEAFF; DNA: TGTGCCAGCAGCTTACCCGTCCAGGGGCCAATGAACACTGAAGCTTTCTTT
D: NA; J: TRBJ1-4; V: TRBV5-4; size: NA; CDR3: CASSGSSEEKLFF; DNA: TGTGCCAGCAGCGGGTCGTCGGAGGAAAAACTGTTTTTT
D: TRBD1; J: TRBJ1-5; V: TRBV6-1; size: once; CDR3: CASALTGLVQPQHF; DNA: TGTGCCAGCGCCCTGACAGGGTTAGTTCAGCCCCAGCATTTT
D: TRBD2; J: TRBJ2-2; V: TRBV13; size: NA; CDR3: CASSLDPGLAVTGELFF; DNA: TGTGCCAGCAGCTTAGATCCGGGACTAGCGGTCACCGGGGAGCTGTTTTTT
D: TRBD1; J: TRBJ1-6; V: TRBV11-2; size: few; CDR3: CASSPTGVSGAYNSPLHF; DNA: TGTGCCAGCAGCCCTACAGGGGTATCAGGGGCATATAATTCACCCCTCCACTTT